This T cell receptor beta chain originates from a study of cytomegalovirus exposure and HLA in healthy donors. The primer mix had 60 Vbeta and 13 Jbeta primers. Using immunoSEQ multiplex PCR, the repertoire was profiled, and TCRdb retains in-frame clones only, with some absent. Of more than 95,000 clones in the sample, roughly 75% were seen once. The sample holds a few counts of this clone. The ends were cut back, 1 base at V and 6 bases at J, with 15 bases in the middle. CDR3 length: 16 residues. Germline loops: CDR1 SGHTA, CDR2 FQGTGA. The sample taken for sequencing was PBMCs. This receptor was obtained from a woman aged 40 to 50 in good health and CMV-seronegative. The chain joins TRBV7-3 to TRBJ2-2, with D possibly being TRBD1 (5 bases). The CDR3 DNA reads TGTGCCAGCAGCTTAATTTCAACGACAGTCCCCGGGGAGCTGTTTTTT. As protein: CASSLISTTVPGELFF. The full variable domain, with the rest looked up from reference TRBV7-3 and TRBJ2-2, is GAGVSQTPSNKVTEKGKYVELRCDPISGHTALYWYRQSLGQGPEFLIYFQGTGAADDSGLPNDRFFAVRPEGSVSTLKIQRTERGDSAVYLCASSLISTTVPGELFFGEGSRLTVL.